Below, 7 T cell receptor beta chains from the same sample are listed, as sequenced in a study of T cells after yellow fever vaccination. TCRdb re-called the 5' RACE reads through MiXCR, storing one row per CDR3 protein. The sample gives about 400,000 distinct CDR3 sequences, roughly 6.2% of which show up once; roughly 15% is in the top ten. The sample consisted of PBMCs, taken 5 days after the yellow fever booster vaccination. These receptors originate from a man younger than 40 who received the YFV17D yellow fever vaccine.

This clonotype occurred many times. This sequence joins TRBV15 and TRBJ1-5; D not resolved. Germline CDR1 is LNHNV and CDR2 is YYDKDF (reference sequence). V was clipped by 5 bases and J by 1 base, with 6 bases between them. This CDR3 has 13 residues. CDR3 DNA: TGTGCCACCAGCGAGCGAAGCAATCAGCCCCAGCATTTT. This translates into CATSERSNQPQHF. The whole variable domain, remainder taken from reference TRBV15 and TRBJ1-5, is DAMVIQNPRYQVTQFGKPVTLSCSQTLNHNVMYWYQQKSSQAPKLLFHYYDKDFNNEADTPDNFQSRRPNTSFCFLDIRSPGLGDTAMYLCATSERSNQPQHFGDGTRLSIL.

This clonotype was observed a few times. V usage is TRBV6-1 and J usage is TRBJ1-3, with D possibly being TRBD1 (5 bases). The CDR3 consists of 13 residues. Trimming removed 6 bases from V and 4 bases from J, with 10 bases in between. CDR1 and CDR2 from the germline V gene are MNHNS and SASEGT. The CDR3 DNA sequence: TGTGCCAGCAGAGAAAACAGGGGAAACACCATATATTTT. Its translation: CASRENRGNTIYF.

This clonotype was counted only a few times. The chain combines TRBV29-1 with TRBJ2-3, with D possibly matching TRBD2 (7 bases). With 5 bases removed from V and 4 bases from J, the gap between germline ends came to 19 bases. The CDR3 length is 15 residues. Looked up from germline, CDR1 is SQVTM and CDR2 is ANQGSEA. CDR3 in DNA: TGCAGCGTTCATTTCGAAGGGGGAGGGTCAGATACGCAGTATTTT. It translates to CSVHFEGGGSDTQYF.

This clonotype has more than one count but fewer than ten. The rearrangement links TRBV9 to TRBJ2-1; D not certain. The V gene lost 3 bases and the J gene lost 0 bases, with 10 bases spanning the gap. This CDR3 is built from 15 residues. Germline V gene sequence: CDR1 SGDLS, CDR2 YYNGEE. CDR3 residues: CASSADGSSYNEQFF. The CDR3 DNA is TGTGCCAGCAGCGCGGACGGTAGCTCCTACAATGAGCAGTTCTTC.

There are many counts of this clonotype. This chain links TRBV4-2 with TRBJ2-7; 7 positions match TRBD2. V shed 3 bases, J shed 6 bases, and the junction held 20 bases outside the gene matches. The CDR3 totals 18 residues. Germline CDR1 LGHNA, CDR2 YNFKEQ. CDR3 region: CASSHRLSGEIGGGEQYF. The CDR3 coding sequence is TGTGCCAGCAGCCATCGCCTCAGCGGGGAGATCGGCGGGGGCGAGCAGTACTTC.

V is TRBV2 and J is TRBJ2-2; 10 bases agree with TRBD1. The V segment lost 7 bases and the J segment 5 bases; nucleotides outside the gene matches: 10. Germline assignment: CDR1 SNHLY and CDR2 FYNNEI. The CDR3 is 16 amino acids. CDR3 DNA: TGTGCCAGCACGCCTTTGGGACAGGGGATAACCGGGGAGCTGTTTTTT. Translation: CASTPLGQGITGELFF.

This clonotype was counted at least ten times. Written as DNA, the CDR3 is TGTGCCAGCAGCTTGTTACGGGAGGTAACCTACGAGCAGTACTTC. It is translated as CASSLLREVTYEQYF. J is TRBJ2-7 and V is TRBV7-9; 7 bases match TRBD2. Trimming cost V 3 bases and J 2 bases; bases outside gene matches: 7. CDR3 length equals 15 residues. CDR1 and CDR2 (germline): SEHNR, FQNEAQ (reference sequence).